The source of this T cell receptor beta chain is a study of long-term antiretroviral therapy in people with HIV. V lost 0 bases to trimming and J lost 2 bases, with 4 bases between them. CDR3 size: 14 residues. In germline, CDR1 is KGHSH, CDR2 LQKENI. Run at survey level, the immunoSEQ assay was version v3.0. Data came from immunoSEQ multiplex PCR; TCRdb stores just in-frame clones and leaves some out. The sample carries tens of thousands of clones, roughly four fifths recorded once. This receptor was taken from a man aged 45 to 65 with HIV. The chain has TRBV18 and TRBJ2-2, with D unclear. The source was unsorted PBMCs, collected 0.4 years after starting antiretroviral therapy. Written as DNA, the CDR3 is TGTGCCAGCTCACCACCCTCTAACACCGGGGAGCTGTTTTTT. Translated: CASSPPSNTGELFF.